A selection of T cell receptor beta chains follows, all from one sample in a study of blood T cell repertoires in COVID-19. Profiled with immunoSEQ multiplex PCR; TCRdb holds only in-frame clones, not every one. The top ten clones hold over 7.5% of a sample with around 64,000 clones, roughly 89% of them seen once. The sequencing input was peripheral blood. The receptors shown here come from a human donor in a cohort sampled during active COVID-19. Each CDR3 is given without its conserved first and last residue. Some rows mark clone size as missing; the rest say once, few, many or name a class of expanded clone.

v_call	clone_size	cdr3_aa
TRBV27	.	ASRATGNRGRDEQY
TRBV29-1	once	SARTSGVYQETQY
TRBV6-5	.	ATNLLANLFNEQF
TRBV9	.	ASSPRDRASAGNTIY
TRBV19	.	ASRMAASGGAGDTQY
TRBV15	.	ATSKGGDVEAF
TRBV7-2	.	ASSRRSVLDNSPLH
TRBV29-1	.	SVGTGRFDTQY
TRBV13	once	ASSLAGQMNTEAF
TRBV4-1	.	ASSQDLPSGGDEQY
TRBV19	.	ASKDRGPTDTQY
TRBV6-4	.	ASPSRDRAYEQY
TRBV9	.	ASSVDPVRRKNEKLF
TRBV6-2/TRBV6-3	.	ASSKTGIDTGELF
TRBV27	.	ASKPQGANYNEQF
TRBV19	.	ATRRGMINQPQH
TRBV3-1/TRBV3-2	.	ASSRSGGGPYEQY
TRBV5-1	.	ASSFLGLAGGAETQY
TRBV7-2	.	ASSWTGSSYEQY
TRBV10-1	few	ATHIGTTNEKLF
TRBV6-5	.	ASKTGTGTYEQY
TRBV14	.	ASSQEDRTGYGYGYT
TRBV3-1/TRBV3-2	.	ASSQGGLGRNEQF
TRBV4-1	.	ASSQEEGATNEKLF
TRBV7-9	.	ASSTLTSGEYNEQF
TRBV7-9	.	ASSFAGVGYT
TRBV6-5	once	ASSRGREGGYT
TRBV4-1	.	ASSQGGGGSRTYEQY
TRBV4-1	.	ASSQVTANEQF
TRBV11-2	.	ASSFTVSTQY
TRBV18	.	ASSPGPSVNTEAF
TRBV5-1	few	ASSFGSGMNTEAF
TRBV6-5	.	ASSQDRAYNEQF
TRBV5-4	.	ASSLGGAPLH
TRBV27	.	ASSFTGHLLQPQH
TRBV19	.	ASSMTGGFRTEAF
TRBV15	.	ATSIAGFGTDTQY
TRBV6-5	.	ASRTGGLGQPQH
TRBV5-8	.	ASRPRGLGGYT
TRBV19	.	AIAGTGEQPQH
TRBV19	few	ASRTAGYLH
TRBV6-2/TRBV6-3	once	ASSNSEKLF